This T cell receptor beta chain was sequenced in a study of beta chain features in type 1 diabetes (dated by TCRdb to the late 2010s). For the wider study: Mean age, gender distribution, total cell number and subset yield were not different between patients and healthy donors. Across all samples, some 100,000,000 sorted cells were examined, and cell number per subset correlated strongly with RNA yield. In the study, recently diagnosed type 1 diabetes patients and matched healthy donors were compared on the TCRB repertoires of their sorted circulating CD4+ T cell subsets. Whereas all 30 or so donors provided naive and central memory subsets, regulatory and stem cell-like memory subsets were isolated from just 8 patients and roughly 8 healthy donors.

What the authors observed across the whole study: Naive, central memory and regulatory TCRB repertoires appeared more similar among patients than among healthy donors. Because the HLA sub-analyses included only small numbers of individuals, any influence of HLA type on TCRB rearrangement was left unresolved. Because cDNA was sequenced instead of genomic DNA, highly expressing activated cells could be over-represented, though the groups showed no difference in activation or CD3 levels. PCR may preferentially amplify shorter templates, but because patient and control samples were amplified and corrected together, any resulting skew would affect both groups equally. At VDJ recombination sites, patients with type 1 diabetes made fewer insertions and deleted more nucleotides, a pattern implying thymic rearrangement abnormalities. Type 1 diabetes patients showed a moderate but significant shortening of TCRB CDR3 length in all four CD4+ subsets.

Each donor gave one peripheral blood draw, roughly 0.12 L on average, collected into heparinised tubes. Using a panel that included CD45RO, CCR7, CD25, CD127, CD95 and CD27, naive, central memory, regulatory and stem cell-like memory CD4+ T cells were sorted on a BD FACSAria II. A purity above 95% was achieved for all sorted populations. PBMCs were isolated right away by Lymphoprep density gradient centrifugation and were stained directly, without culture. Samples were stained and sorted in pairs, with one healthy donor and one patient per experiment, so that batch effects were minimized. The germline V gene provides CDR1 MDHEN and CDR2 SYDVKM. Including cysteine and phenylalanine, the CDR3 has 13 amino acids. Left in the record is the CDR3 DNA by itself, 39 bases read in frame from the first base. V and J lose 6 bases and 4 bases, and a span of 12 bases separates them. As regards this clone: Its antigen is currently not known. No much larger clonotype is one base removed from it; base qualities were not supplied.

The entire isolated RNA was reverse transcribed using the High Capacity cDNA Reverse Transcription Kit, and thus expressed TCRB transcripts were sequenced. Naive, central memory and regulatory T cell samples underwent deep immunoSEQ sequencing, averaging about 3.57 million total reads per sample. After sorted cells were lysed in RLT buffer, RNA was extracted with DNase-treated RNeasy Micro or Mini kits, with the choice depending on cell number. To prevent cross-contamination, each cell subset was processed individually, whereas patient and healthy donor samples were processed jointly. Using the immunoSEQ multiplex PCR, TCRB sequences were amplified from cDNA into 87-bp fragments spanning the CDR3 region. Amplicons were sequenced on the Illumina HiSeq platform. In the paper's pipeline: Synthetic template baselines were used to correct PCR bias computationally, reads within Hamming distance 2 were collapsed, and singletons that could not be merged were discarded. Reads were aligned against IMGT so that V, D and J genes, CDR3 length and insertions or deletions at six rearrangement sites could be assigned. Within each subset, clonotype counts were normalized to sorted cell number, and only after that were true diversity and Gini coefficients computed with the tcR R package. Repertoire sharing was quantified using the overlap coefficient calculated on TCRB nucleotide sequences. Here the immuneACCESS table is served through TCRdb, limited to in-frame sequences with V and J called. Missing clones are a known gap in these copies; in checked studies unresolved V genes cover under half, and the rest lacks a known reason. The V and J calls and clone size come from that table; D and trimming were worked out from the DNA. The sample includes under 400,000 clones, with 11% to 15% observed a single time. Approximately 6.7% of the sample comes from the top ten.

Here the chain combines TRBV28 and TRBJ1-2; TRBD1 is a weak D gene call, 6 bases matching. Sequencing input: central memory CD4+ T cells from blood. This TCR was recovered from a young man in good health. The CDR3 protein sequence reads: CASRQGRSYGYTF. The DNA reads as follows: TGTGCCAGCAGACAGGGTCGGTCCTATGGCTACACCTTC.